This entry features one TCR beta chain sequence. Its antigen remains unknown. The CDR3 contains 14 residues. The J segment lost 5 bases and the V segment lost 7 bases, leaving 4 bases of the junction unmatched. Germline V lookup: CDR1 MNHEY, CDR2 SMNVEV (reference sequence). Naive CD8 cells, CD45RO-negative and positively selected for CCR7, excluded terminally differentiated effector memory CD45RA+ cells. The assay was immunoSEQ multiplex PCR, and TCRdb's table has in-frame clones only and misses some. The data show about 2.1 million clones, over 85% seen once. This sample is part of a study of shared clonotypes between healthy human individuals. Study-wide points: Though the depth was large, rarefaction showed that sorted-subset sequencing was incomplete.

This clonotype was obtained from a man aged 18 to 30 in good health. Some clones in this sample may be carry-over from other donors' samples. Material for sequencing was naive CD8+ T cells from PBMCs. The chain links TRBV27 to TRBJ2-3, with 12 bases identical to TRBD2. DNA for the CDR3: TGTGCCAGCAAACTAGCGGGAGGACTAGATACGCAGTATTTT. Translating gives CASKLAGGLDTQYF.